Many counts were recorded for the clone carrying this T cell receptor beta chain. The target antigen is unknown. The data belong to a study of glioma-infiltrating T cells. At the level of the study: Around 1 million peripheral T cells were targeted at about 4.5- to 11-fold coverage.

V was pared by 4 bases and J by 7 bases, with 4 bases of the junction left unmatched. This CDR3 region has 15 residues. The V gene's germline CDR1 is MGHDK and CDR2 SYGVNS. Findings and limits, study-wide: Gliomas, especially low-grade, showed above-expected tissue-blood divergence; non-neoplastic patients showed below. Only very few CDR3 sequences appeared in both tissue and blood.

Using RNA template, CDR3s of TCR alpha and beta were amplified with iRepertoire arm-PCR. Tissue mRNA or PBMC total RNA, 100-400 ng, went into one-step reverse transcription and amplification. In TCRdb, the multiplex PCR reads were re-called with MiXCR into one record per CDR3 protein. The profile shows a few hundred thousand distinct CDR3 sequences, approximately 42% of them singletons. Sequenced: glioma tissue, nonneoplastic brain tissue, or PBMCs (not recorded which). V is TRBV25-1 and J is TRBJ1-6, with TRBD1 matching 10 bases. The receptor's source is a human donor with low-grade glioma or glioblastoma, undergoing nonglioma brain surgery, or in good health (not recorded which). The CDR3: CASSADRGRNSPLHF. In DNA form, the CDR3 reads TGTGCCAGCAGTGCCGACAGGGGGCGGAATTCACCCCTCCACTTT.